A single sample is the source of the 18 T cell receptor beta chains below, sequenced in a study of T cell repertoires in cytomegalovirus infection. TCRdb re-called the reads through MiXCR, storing one row per CDR3 protein. Among 110,000 to 150,000 distinct CDR3 sequences, about 6.1% were seen once, and the ten largest hold 15% to 20%. Sequencing input: PBMCs. Receptor source: a human donor in good health (CMV status not recorded). Some clones in this sample may be carry-over from other donors' samples.

This clonotype was seen many times. This chain links TRBV7-8 with TRBJ2-1; TRBD2 might be the D (6 bases). Trimming took 3 bases from V and 7 from J, leaving 16 bases between them. The CDR3 contains 15 residues. CDR1 and CDR2 (germline): SGHVS, FQNEAQ. The CDR3 DNA follows: TGTGCCAGCAGCTTTGGGACTGGGGGAAGAAATGAGCAGTTCTTC. Its translation is CASSFGTGGRNEQFF.

This clonotype was recorded a few times. This CDR3 is CSALGGSSYEQYF. In nucleotides, the CDR3 is TGCAGTGCCCTGGGGGGTTCCTCCTACGAGCAGTACTTC. The chain links TRBV20-1 to TRBJ2-7, with D perhaps TRBD2 (6 bases). V was shortened by 6 bases and J by 0 bases, with 12 bases between the two germline ends. CDR3 length equals 13 residues. Germline V gives CDR1 DFQATT, CDR2 SNEGSKA (reference sequence).

This chain connects TRBV20-1 to TRBJ1-4; 8 bases align to TRBD1. Germline V CDR1 and CDR2: DFQATT, SNEGSKA (reference sequence). The ends lost 2 bases at V and 8 bases at J; junction bases unmatched: 7. This CDR3 contains 14 residues. In DNA, the CDR3 is TGCAGTGCTAGACAGGGGGCGCGTGAAGAAAAACTGTTTTTT. It is translated as CSARQGAREEKLFF.

This clonotype was recorded many times. The V gene is TRBV6-2 or TRBV6-3, the J gene TRBJ1-4, with D unresolved. With 6 bases removed from V and 3 bases from J, the gap between germline ends came to 17 bases. CDR1 and CDR2 from the germline V gene are MNHEY and SVGEGT. The CDR3 length is 16 residues. The CDR3 loop is CASSQATGLPNEKLFF. DNA of the CDR3: TGTGCCAGCAGCCAAGCGACCGGGCTCCCTAATGAAAAACTGTTTTTT.

This clonotype was seen ten or more times. The chain combines TRBV7-9 with TRBJ2-1, with 8 positions matching TRBD2. V shed 5 bases and J 3 bases; nucleotides not matched to a gene: 6. Per germline, CDR1 SEHNR and CDR2 FQNEAQ (reference sequence). This CDR3 has 15 residues. CDR3 region: CASSPRTSLYNEQFF. Here the CDR3 DNA reads TGTGCCAGCAGCCCCCGGACTAGCCTCTACAATGAGCAGTTCTTC.

The gene calls are TRBV6-2 or TRBV6-3 and TRBJ1-5; 9 nucleotides agree with TRBD1. V shed 6 bases and J 4 bases; nucleotides not matched to a gene: 10. In germline, CDR1 is MNHEY, CDR2 SVGEGT. There are 16 residues in the CDR3. CDR3 residues: CASSQTGTGLNQPQHF. In DNA, the CDR3 is TGTGCCAGCAGCCAAACAGGGACAGGGTTAAATCAGCCCCAGCATTTT.

This rearrangement joins TRBV3-1 to TRBJ1-5, with a possible D match to TRBD1 (6 bases). The CDR3 is 16 residues long. With 4 bases removed from V and 3 bases from J, the gap between germline ends came to 16 bases. CDR1 is LGHDT and CDR2 is YNNKEL in the germline V gene (reference sequence). CDR3 amino acids: CASSLRAGVDNQPQHF. Written as DNA, the CDR3 is TGTGCCAGCAGCCTTCGGGCAGGGGTGGACAATCAGCCCCAGCATTTT.

This clonotype has ten or more counts. V and J are TRBV19 and TRBJ1-6, with D unresolved. Trimming took 8 bases from V and 5 from J, leaving 13 bases between them. Per the germline V gene, CDR1 is LNHDA and CDR2 is SQIVND (reference sequence). CDR3 length: 14 residues. CDR3: CASSRTLNNSPLHF. CDR3 DNA: TGTGCCAGTTCGAGGACCTTGAATAATTCACCCCTCCACTTT.

This clonotype was detected ten times or more. The V gene is TRBV7-2, the J gene TRBJ2-7, with a tentative D call TRBD2 (5 bases). The length of the CDR3 is 12 residues. Trimming removed 3 bases at V and 5 bases at J, with 8 bases between. Per germline, CDR1 SGHTA and CDR2 FQGNSA. The CDR3 nucleotides are TGTGCCAGCAGCTTTTCGGGGAACGAGCAGTACTTC. Translation: CASSFSGNEQYF. Variable domain in full (rest from reference TRBV7-2 and TRBJ2-7): GAGVSQSPSNKVTEKGKDVELRCDPISGHTALYWYRQSLGQGLEFLIYFQGNSAPDKSGLPSDRFSAERTGGSVSTLTIQRTQQEDSAVYLCASSFSGNEQYFGPGTRLTVT.

The gene calls are TRBV20-1 and TRBJ2-7; D is uncertain. This CDR3 spans 15 amino acids. The germline V gene encodes CDR1 DFQATT and CDR2 SNEGSKA (reference sequence). V was shortened by 3 bases and J by 0 bases, with 15 bases between the two germline ends. CDR3 DNA: TGCAGTGCTAGTGACGGACGCCCCCTCTCCTACGAGCAGTACTTC. It translates to CSASDGRPLSYEQYF.

The table lists this clonotype with many counts. The V call is TRBV7-8, the J call TRBJ2-3; TRBD2 aligns across 8 bases. V gave up 8 bases and J gave up 5 bases; unmatched junction bases: 12. CDR1 SGHVS and CDR2 FQNEAQ come from the germline V gene. The length of the CDR3 is 15 residues. The CDR3 nucleotides read TGTGCCAGCGCCGAGAGACTAGCGATGAGAGATACGCAGTATTTT. It specifies CASAERLAMRDTQYF.

This rearrangement joins TRBV28 to TRBJ2-2; D is uncertain. The CDR3 sequence is 15 residues long. CDR1 and CDR2 from the germline V gene are MDHEN and SYDVKM. V was shortened by 3 bases and J by 2 bases, with 10 bases between the two germline ends. The CDR3: CASSLDPLNTGELFF. The CDR3 DNA reads as TGTGCCAGCAGTTTGGATCCCCTTAACACCGGGGAGCTGTTTTTT.

This rearrangement joins TRBV2 to TRBJ2-1, with 10 nucleotides matching TRBD2. The V gene's germline CDR1 is SNHLY and CDR2 FYNNEI. V dropped 10 bases and J dropped 9; count of bases not matched to a gene: 3. The CDR3 spans 11 residues. The CDR3 DNA follows: TGTGCCACCCGGACTAGCGGTGAGCAGTTCTTC. Protein product: CATRTSGEQFF.

The sample holds many counts of this clonotype. The rearrangement uses TRBV6-4 and TRBJ2-3, with 9 nucleotides matching TRBD2. The CDR3 totals 15 residues. Germline V CDR1 and CDR2: MRHNA, SNTAGT. Trimming cost V 6 bases and J 6 bases; bases outside gene matches: 10. CDR3 loop: CASRETSGPLDTQYF. Written as DNA, the CDR3 is TGTGCCAGCAGAGAGACTAGCGGTCCTTTGGATACGCAGTATTTT.

In its sample, this clonotype was seen many times. The V and J genes are TRBV7-8 and TRBJ1-4; D is undetermined. There are 16 residues in the CDR3. V lost 0 bases and J 5 bases, leaving 13 bases between the germline ends. Germline loops: CDR1 SGHVS, CDR2 FQNEAQ. CDR3 nucleotides: TGTGCCAGCAGCTTAGCCCTTGGCCGTGGAAATGAAAAACTGTTTTTT. As protein: CASSLALGRGNEKLFF.

The rearrangement links TRBV29-1 to TRBJ1-1; no clear D gene. Germline V lookup: CDR1 SQVTM, CDR2 ANQGSEA. V was pared by 7 bases and J by 0 bases, with 9 bases between. The CDR3 is made up of 12 amino acids. The CDR3 is CSGGRLNTEAFF. The CDR3 nucleotides are TGCAGCGGTGGACGGCTGAACACTGAAGCTTTCTTT.

The rearrangement links TRBV15 to TRBJ1-5; 7 nucleotides match TRBD1. The CDR3 totals 17 residues. The J segment lost 3 bases and the V segment lost 2 bases, leaving 10 bases of the junction unmatched. CDR1 and CDR2 from the germline V gene are LNHNV and YYDKDF (reference sequence). In DNA form, the CDR3 reads TGTGCCACCAGCAGAAGACTCGGGACAGACCTCAATCAGCCCCAGCATTTT. It is translated as CATSRRLGTDLNQPQHF.

Comment on this clonotype: A junction boundary mismatches the germline segment, possibly from a read error. The rearrangement links TRBV20-1 to TRBJ1-1; TRBD1 is a possible D gene (6 bases). CDR1 and CDR2 from the germline V gene are DFQATT and SNEGSKA (reference sequence). The CDR3 sequence is 15 residues long. The CDR3 coding sequence is TGCAGTGCTAGTGTAGGGGGAGCGGTGGGCACTGAAGCTTTGTTT. Amino acid sequence: CSASVGGAVGTEALF.